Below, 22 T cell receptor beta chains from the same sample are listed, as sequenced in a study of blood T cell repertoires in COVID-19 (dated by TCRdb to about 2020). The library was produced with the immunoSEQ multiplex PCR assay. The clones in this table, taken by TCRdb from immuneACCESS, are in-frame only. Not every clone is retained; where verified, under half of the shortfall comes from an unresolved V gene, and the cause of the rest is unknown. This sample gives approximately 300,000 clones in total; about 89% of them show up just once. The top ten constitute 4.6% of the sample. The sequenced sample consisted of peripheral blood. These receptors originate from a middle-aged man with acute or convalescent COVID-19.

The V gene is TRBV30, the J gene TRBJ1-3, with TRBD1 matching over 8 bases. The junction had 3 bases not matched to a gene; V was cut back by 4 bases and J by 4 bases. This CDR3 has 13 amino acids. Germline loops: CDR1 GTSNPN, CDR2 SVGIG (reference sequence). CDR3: CAWTGGGGNTIYF. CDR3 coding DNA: TGTGCCTGGACAGGGGGCGGCGGAAACACCATATATTTT.

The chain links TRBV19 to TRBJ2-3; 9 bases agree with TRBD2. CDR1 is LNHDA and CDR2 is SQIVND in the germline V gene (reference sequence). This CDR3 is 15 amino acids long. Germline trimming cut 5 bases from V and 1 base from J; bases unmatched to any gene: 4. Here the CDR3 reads CASSGQRGGTDTQYF. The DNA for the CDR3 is TGTGCCAGTAGTGGCCAGCGGGGGGGCACAGATACGCAGTATTTT.

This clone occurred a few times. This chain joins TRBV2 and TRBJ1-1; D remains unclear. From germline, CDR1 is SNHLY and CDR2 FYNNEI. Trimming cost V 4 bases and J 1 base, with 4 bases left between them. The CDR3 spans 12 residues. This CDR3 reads CASSVKNTEAFF. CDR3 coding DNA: TGTGCCAGCAGTGTAAAGAACACTGAAGCTTTCTTT.

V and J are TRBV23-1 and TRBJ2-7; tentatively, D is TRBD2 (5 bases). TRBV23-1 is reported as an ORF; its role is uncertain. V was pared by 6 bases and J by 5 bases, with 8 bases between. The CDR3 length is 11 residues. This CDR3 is CASRPGNEQYF. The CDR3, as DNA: TGCGCCAGCAGGCCGGGGAACGAGCAGTACTTC.

In DNA form, the CDR3 reads TGTGCCACTGGGCTCACCGTCGGGGGGGGGCCGGGTAATGAGCAGTTCTTC. Translating gives CATGLTVGGGPGNEQFF. The rearrangement links TRBV10-3 to TRBJ2-1; 8 nucleotides match TRBD2. Germline V CDR1 and CDR2: ENHRY, SYGVKD. CDR3 length: 17 amino acids. V gave up 10 bases and J gave up 7 bases; unmatched junction bases: 21.

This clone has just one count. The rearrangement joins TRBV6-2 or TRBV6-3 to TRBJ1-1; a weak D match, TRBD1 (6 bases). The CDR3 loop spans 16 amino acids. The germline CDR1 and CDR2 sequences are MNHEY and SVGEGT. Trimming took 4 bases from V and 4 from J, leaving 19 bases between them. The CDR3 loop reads CASSSGQSRAGTEAFF. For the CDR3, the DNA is TGTGCCAGCAGTTCTGGACAGTCTCGTGCAGGCACTGAAGCTTTCTTT.

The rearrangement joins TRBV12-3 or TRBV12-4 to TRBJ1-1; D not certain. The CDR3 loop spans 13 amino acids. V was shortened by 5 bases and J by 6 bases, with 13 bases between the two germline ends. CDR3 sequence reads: CASSRLTTSEAFF. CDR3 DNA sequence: TGTGCCAGCAGTCGCCTGACGACATCTGAAGCTTTCTTT.

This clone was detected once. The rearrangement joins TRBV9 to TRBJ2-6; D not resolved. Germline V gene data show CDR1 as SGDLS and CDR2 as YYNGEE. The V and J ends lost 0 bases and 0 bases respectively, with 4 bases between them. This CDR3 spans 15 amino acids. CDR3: CASSVGVSGANVLTF. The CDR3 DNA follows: TGTGCCAGCAGCGTAGGAGTCTCTGGGGCCAACGTCCTGACTTTC.

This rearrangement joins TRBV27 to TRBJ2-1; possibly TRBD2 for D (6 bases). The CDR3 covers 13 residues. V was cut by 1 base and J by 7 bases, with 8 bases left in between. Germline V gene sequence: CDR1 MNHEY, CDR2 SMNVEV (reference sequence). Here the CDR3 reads CASSLWRGNEQFF. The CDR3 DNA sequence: TGTGCCAGCAGTTTATGGAGGGGTAATGAGCAGTTCTTC.

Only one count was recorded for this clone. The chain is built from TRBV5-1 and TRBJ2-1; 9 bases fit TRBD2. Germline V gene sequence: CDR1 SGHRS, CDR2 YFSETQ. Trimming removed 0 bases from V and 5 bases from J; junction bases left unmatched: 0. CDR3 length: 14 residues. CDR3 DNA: TGCGCCAGCAGCTTGGGACTAGCGGACAATGAGCAGTTCTTC. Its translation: CASSLGLADNEQFF.

The CDR3 here is CASSLPAGSYNEQFF. CDR3 nucleotide sequence: TGCGCCAGCAGCTTGCCAGCGGGCTCCTACAATGAGCAGTTCTTC. The rearrangement uses TRBV5-1 and TRBJ2-1; the D gene is possibly TRBD2 (6 bases). The V end was cut by 1 base, the J end by 0 bases, with 8 bases between. The CDR3 spans 15 residues. Per the germline V gene, CDR1 is SGHRS and CDR2 is YFSETQ.

CDR3 amino acids: CATSDSSGNHAFF. CDR3 in DNA: TGTGCCACCAGTGATTCATCGGGGAATCATGCTTTCTTT. The V call is TRBV24-1, the J call TRBJ1-1; D gene ambiguous. The V gene lost 2 bases and the J gene lost 11 bases, with 14 bases spanning the gap. The germline gives CDR1 KGHDR, CDR2 SFDVKD. The CDR3 has 13 residues.

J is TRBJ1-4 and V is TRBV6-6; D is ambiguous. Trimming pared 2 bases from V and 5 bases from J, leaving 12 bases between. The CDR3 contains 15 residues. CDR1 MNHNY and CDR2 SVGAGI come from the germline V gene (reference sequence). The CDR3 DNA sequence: TGTGCCAGCAGTTACCAGGCCCCGGGAAATGAAAAACTGTTTTTT. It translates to CASSYQAPGNEKLFF.

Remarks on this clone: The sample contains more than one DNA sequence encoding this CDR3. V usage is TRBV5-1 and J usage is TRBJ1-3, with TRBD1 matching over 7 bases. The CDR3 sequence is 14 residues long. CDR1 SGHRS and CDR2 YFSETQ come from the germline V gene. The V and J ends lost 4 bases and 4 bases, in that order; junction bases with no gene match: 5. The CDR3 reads CASSLGTAGNTIYF. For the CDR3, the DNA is TGCGCCAGCAGCCTTGGGACAGCCGGAAACACCATATATTTT.

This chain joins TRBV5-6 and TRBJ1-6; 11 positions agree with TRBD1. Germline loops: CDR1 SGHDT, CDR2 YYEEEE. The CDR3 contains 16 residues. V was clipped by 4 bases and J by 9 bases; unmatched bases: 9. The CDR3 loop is CASSPRTGGQGSPLHF. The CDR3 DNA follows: TGTGCCAGCAGCCCCCGGACAGGGGGCCAGGGTTCACCCCTCCACTTT.

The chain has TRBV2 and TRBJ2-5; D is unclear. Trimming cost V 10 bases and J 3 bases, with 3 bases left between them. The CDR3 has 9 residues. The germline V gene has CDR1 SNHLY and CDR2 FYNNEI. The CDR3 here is CAIKETQYF. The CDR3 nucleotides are TGTGCCATCAAAGAGACCCAGTACTTC.

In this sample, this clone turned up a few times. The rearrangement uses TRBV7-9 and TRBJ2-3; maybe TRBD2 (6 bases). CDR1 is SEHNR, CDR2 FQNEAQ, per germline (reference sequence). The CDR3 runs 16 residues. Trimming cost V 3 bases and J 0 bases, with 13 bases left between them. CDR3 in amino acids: CASSFGGGGSTDTQYF. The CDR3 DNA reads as TGTGCCAGCAGCTTTGGTGGGGGAGGAAGCACAGATACGCAGTATTTT.

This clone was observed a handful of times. The CDR3 loop reads CSARDRRSYEQYF. CDR3 bases: TGCAGCGCCCGGGACAGGAGATCCTACGAGCAGTACTTC. The J gene is TRBJ2-7, the V gene TRBV29-1; 8 bases map to TRBD1. Per the germline V gene, CDR1 is SQVTM and CDR2 is ANQGSEA. The V and J ends lost 7 bases and 1 base, in that order; junction bases with no gene match: 6. This CDR3 is built from 13 residues.

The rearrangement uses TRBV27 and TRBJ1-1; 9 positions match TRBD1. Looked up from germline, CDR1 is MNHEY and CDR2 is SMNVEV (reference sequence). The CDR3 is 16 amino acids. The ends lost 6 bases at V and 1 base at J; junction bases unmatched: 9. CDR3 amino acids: CASSRRTGDGNTEAFF. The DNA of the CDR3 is TGTGCCAGCAGCCGAAGGACAGGGGACGGGAACACTGAAGCTTTCTTT.

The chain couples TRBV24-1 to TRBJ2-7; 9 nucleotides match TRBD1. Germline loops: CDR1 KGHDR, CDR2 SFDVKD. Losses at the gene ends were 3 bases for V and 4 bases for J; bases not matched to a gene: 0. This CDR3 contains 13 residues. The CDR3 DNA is TGTGCCACCAGTGATGGGACAGGGTACGAGCAGTACTTC. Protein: CATSDGTGYEQYF.

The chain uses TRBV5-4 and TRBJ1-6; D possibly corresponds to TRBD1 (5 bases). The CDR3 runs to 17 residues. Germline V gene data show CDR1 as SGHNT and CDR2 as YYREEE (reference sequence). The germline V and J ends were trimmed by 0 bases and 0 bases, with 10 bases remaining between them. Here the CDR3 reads CASSLAGGSSYNSPLHF. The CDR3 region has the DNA TGTGCCAGCAGCTTGGCCGGGGGGAGCTCCTATAATTCACCCCTCCACTTT.

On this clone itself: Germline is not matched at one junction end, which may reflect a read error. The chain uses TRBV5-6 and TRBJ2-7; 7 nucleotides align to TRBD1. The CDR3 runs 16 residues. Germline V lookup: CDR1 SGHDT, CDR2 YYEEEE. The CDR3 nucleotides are TGTGCCAGCAGTCCCGATCCGGGACAGCCTCCCTACGAGCAGTACTTT. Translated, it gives CASSPDPGQPPYEQYF.